This T cell receptor (beta chain) emerged from a study of cytomegalovirus exposure and HLA in healthy donors. The length of the CDR3 is 14 residues. Trimming pared 5 bases from V and 2 bases from J, leaving 10 bases between. CDR1 is MNHEY, CDR2 SMNVEV, per germline (reference sequence). The PCR ran on 60 Vbeta and 13 Jbeta primers. Original processing notes: Unique TCR beta chains numbered 80 million to 95 million in a later analysis, with roughly 10 million shared. Here immunoSEQ multiplex PCR was the method, and the copy in TCRdb shows in-frame clones only, minus some. V, J and clone size were drawn from that table, and D and trimming were deduced from the DNA. Of about 120,000 clones listed, over 60% are singletons.

The chain links TRBV27 to TRBJ1-5; maybe TRBD1 (5 bases). The sequencing sample was made of PBMCs. This receptor was taken from a man between 40 and 49 years old in good health and CMV-seropositive. The CDR3: CASSRVGGNQPQHF. CDR3 coding DNA: TGTGCCAGCAGTAGGGTAGGGGGCAATCAGCCCCAGCATTTT.